This TCR beta chain was obtained from a study of PD-1 blockade in classical Hodgkin lymphoma. The CDR3 loop spans 18 amino acids. CDR1 is LNHNV and CDR2 is YYDKDF in the germline V gene (reference sequence). The J segment lost 5 bases and the V segment lost 0 bases, leaving 10 bases of the junction unmatched. Relapse after autologous stem cell transplantation occurred in every patient, and brentuximab vedotin exposure varied. Best response was recorded as complete response, partial response or progressive disease. As regards this clone: The antigen remains undetermined.

Generated by immunoSEQ multiplex PCR, the TCRdb table keeps only in-frame clones and is missing some. The sample includes roughly 90,000 clones, approximately 80% of them seen just once. Findings of the study overall: Complete responders had baseline diversity similar to newly diagnosed patients.

The sequence was obtained from a human donor with classical Hodgkin lymphoma. This sample comprised peripheral blood mononuclear cells (PBMCs), obtained before the second cycle of nivolumab. The chain employs TRBV15 and TRBJ2-2; 9 positions match TRBD2. CDR3 amino acids: CATSRDPREGRRTGELFF. The CDR3 DNA is TGTGCCACCAGCAGAGATCCGCGGGAGGGCCGAAGGACCGGGGAGCTGTTTTTT.